A single sample is the source of the 25 T cell receptor beta chains below, sequenced in a study of cytomegalovirus exposure and HLA in healthy donors. This PCR relied on a set of 60 Vbeta primers and 13 Jbeta primers. Measured with immunoSEQ multiplex PCR; TCRdb has only the in-frame clones, and not every one. Of 110,000 or so clones listed, about 81% are singletons. Sequencing used PBMCs. These receptors were taken from a man in his forties or fifties in good health and CMV-seronegative.

The gene calls are TRBV27 and TRBJ1-6; 7 bases fit TRBD1. The CDR3 loop spans 16 amino acids. Germline V gives CDR1 MNHEY, CDR2 SMNVEV (reference sequence). Trimming took 4 bases from V and 2 from J; bases not matched to a gene: 5. CDR3 nucleotides: TGTGCCAGCAGTTCGAGACAGGGAGCCTATAATTCACCCCTCCACTTT. This encodes CASSSRQGAYNSPLHF.

J is TRBJ1-2 and V is TRBV19; D is perhaps TRBD1 (6 bases). Deletions cut 7 bases from V and 4 bases from J, with 16 bases between. Germline lookup yields CDR1 LNHDA and CDR2 SQIVND (reference sequence). The CDR3 covers 14 residues. The CDR3 DNA is TGTGCCAGTACATGGGACACCGGCGTCTATGGCTACACCTTC. This translates into CASTWDTGVYGYTF.

This clone appeared once. This rearrangement joins TRBV6-1 to TRBJ2-2; a weak D match, TRBD1 (8 bases). Between the trimmed V and J ends, which lost 5 bases and 6 bases, there was a span of 16 bases. This CDR3 has 15 residues. Germline CDR1 is MNHNS and CDR2 is SASEGT. As DNA, the CDR3 is TGTGCCAGCAGTTTCCACAGGGGGAGGGCCGGGGAGCTGTTTTTT. It yields the protein CASSFHRGRAGELFF.

V is TRBV30 and J is TRBJ1-3; D is ambiguous. Per the germline V gene, CDR1 is GTSNPN and CDR2 is SVGIG (reference sequence). V lost 5 bases to trimming and J lost 1 base, with 9 bases between them. This CDR3 contains 13 residues. CDR3 residues: CAWDQLSGNTIYF. CDR3 DNA sequence: TGTGCCTGGGATCAGTTGTCTGGAAACACCATATATTTT.

This chain connects TRBV7-8 to TRBJ2-1, with a possible D match to TRBD2 (7 bases). Germline CDR1 is SGHVS and CDR2 is FQNEAQ. The CDR3 runs to 20 residues. The V and J ends lost 5 bases and 7 bases respectively, with 33 bases between them. CDR3 coding DNA: TGTGCCAGCAGCCCACTACAGGGAAGTACGGGAGGTGGAATTAAGAATGAGCAGTTCTTC. Amino acids: CASSPLQGSTGGGIKNEQFF. The variable domain in full, with the rest retrieved from reference TRBV7-8 and TRBJ2-1, is GAGVSQSPRYKVAKRGQDVALRCDPISGHVSLFWYQQALGQGPEFLTYFQNEAQLDKSGLPSDRFFAERPEGSVSTLKIQRTQQEDSAVYLCASSPLQGSTGGGIKNEQFFGPGTRLTVL.

This clone is a singleton in its sample. V is TRBV6-5 and J is TRBJ2-3, with TRBD2 matching over 13 bases. V shed 1 base and J 9 bases; nucleotides not matched to a gene: 7. The CDR3 extends over 16 amino acids. The germline V gene encodes CDR1 MNHEY and CDR2 SVGAGI. DNA of the CDR3: TGTGCCAGCAGTTACTTACTAGCGGGAGGGCCGGCGACGCAGTATTTT. Its protein is CASSYLLAGGPATQYF.

The V gene is TRBV9, the J gene TRBJ2-1; D unclear. Trimming cost V 3 bases and J 4 bases, with 14 bases left between them. Germline CDR1 is SGDLS and CDR2 is YYNGEE. This CDR3 spans 15 amino acids. CDR3 loop: CASSARPSAYNEQFF. The CDR3 bases are TGTGCCAGCAGCGCGAGGCCTTCAGCGTACAATGAGCAGTTCTTC.

The V gene is TRBV19, the J gene TRBJ2-7, with a possible D match to TRBD2 (7 bases). The V end lost 8 bases, the J end lost 0 bases, and 14 bases lay between the germline ends. The CDR3 runs to 14 residues. The germline CDR1 and CDR2 sequences are LNHDA and SQIVND (reference sequence). In DNA form, the CDR3 reads TGTGCCAGTGGAGATGCGGGGGCCTCCTACGAGCAGTACTTC. Protein: CASGDAGASYEQYF.

The chain links TRBV5-1 to TRBJ1-1, with D possibly being TRBD1 (5 bases). This CDR3 is 14 amino acids long. V was cut by 4 bases and J by 3 bases, with 13 bases left in between. From germline, CDR1 is SGHRS and CDR2 YFSETQ. CDR3 DNA sequence: TGCGCCAGCAGCGGCAGGGTTGGGGACACTGAAGCTTTCTTT. It translates to CASSGRVGDTEAFF.

Turning to this clone: At one boundary the junction diverges from the germline segment, which might be a read error. The rearrangement links TRBV6-1 to TRBJ2-6, with D possibly being TRBD1 (5 bases). The CDR3 runs to 17 residues. Germline CDR1 reads MNHNS; CDR2 reads SASEGT. CDR3 residues: CASSELYPGSGANGLTF. CDR3 coding DNA: TGTGCCAGCAGTGAACTTTACCCAGGGTCTGGGGCCAACGGCCTGACTTTC.

The CDR3 loop reads CASSPAVAGAKEQYF. In nucleotides, the CDR3 is TGCGCCAGCAGCCCTGCTGTGGCGGGAGCGAAGGAGCAGTACTTC. The chain uses TRBV4-3 and TRBJ2-7, with 7 bases that match TRBD2. The V and J ends lost 4 bases and 7 bases, in that order; junction bases with no gene match: 13. Germline V gene data show CDR1 as LGHNA and CDR2 as YSLEER. The CDR3 loop spans 15 amino acids.

The chain joins TRBV7-9 to TRBJ2-1; no definite D call. CDR3 length: 18 residues. V dropped 3 bases and J dropped 0 bases, with 18 bases sitting between them. CDR1 and CDR2 from the germline V gene are SEHNR and FQNEAQ (reference sequence). CDR3 DNA: TGTGCCAGCAGCTTCCCACTCGCAGGTTCGGACTCCTACAATGAGCAGTTCTTC. Protein product: CASSFPLAGSDSYNEQFF.

V usage is TRBV30 and J usage is TRBJ1-6; 10 bases agree with TRBD1. The CDR3 contains 13 residues. V was clipped by 3 bases and J by 13 bases; unmatched bases: 6. Per the germline V gene, CDR1 is GTSNPN and CDR2 is SVGIG (reference sequence). The chain's CDR3 is CAWSTDRGNPLHF. The CDR3 nucleotides read TGTGCCTGGAGCACGGACAGGGGGAATCCCCTCCACTTT.

This rearrangement joins TRBV7-2 to TRBJ2-2; D gene uncertain. Trimming pared 7 bases from V and 4 bases from J, leaving 10 bases between. CDR3 length: 13 residues. Germline V gene lookup returns CDR1 SGHTA and CDR2 FQGNSA. Here the CDR3 reads CASILGATGELFF. The CDR3 DNA follows: TGTGCCAGCATTTTAGGAGCCACCGGGGAGCTGTTTTTT.

This chain uses TRBV10-1 with TRBJ2-1; 9 nucleotides agree with TRBD2. The CDR3 is 16 amino acids. V was pared by 5 bases and J by 5 bases, with 10 bases of the junction left unmatched. Germline V gene sequence: CDR1 WNHNN, CDR2 SYGVQD (reference sequence). In DNA, the CDR3 is TGCGCCAGCAGTCGAGCGGGAGGTTCCTCAAACAATGAGCAGTTCTTC. This sequence encodes CASSRAGGSSNNEQFF.

The V and J genes are TRBV28 and TRBJ1-5; D is uncertain. CDR3 length: 13 amino acids. Trimming took off 2 bases at V and 7 bases at J, with 9 bases between the two ends. Germline assignment: CDR1 MDHEN and CDR2 SYDVKM. The CDR3 sequence: CASSLAGGQPQHF. The CDR3 DNA reads as TGTGCCAGCAGTTTAGCGGGTGGCCAGCCCCAGCATTTT.

The chain combines TRBV7-6 with TRBJ2-3; 9 bases are a match to TRBD2. The CDR3 spans 18 residues. The trim removed 3 bases at V and 0 bases at J, leaving 10 bases unmatched. Germline V gene lookup returns CDR1 SGHVS and CDR2 FNYEAQ. CDR3 in amino acids: CASSFRWSSGASTDTQYF. The CDR3 region has the DNA TGTGCCAGCAGCTTCCGATGGTCTAGCGGGGCTAGCACAGATACGCAGTATTTT.

The chain couples TRBV2 to TRBJ1-1; D may be TRBD1 (6 bases). V was clipped by 6 bases and J by 4 bases, with 12 bases between them. Germline CDR1 is SNHLY and CDR2 is FYNNEI. This CDR3 comprises 13 residues. The CDR3 DNA reads as TGTGCCAGCAGAAACCAGGGGAGCACTGAAGCTTTCTTT. Its translation: CASRNQGSTEAFF.

V usage is TRBV27 and J usage is TRBJ2-2; 9 bases are shared with TRBD2. The germline V gene encodes CDR1 MNHEY and CDR2 SMNVEV (reference sequence). The CDR3 contains 17 residues. The junction had 5 bases not matched to a gene; V was cut back by 3 bases and J by 0 bases. CDR3 loop: CASSLRTSDANTGELFF. CDR3 coding DNA: TGTGCCAGCAGTTTGCGGACTAGCGACGCGAACACCGGGGAGCTGTTTTTT.

The rearrangement joins TRBV19 to TRBJ2-5; D is unresolved. Germline V CDR1 and CDR2: LNHDA, SQIVND (reference sequence). CDR3 length: 15 residues. The V and J ends lost 5 bases and 2 bases respectively, with 15 bases between them. Written as DNA, the CDR3 is TGTGCCAGTAGTTACGTGGTCAGTCAACAAGAGACCCAGTACTTC. It translates to CASSYVVSQQETQYF.

V and J are TRBV9 and TRBJ2-2; 14 nucleotides agree with TRBD2. CDR1 SGDLS and CDR2 YYNGEE come from the germline V gene. V shed 2 bases, J shed 5 bases, and the junction held 8 bases outside the gene matches. The CDR3 extends over 18 amino acids. CDR3 loop: CASSVPGLAGVSTGELFF. CDR3 in DNA: TGTGCCAGCAGCGTCCCGGGACTAGCGGGAGTATCAACCGGGGAGCTGTTTTTT.

The V gene is TRBV4-2, the J gene TRBJ2-3; 7 nucleotides align to TRBD2. CDR1 is LGHNA and CDR2 is YNFKEQ in the germline V gene. J gave up 6 bases and V 2 bases, and 2 bases lay outside the gene matches. The CDR3 consists of 13 residues. The CDR3 nucleotides are TGTGCCAGCAGCCAAAAACTAGCGGATACGCAGTATTTT. Translation: CASSQKLADTQYF.

The rearrangement uses TRBV7-3 and TRBJ2-2; D possibly corresponds to TRBD1 (5 bases). The CDR3 has 15 residues. CDR1 is SGHTA and CDR2 is FQGTGA in the germline V gene. Trimming took off 5 bases at V and 4 bases at J, with 14 bases between the two ends. Written as DNA, the CDR3 is TGTGCCAGCAGCCCGGCGCCAGGGCGCACCGGGGAGCTGTTTTTT. Amino acid sequence: CASSPAPGRTGELFF.

The V and J genes are TRBV11-1 and TRBJ2-7, with TRBD1 matching 7 bases. V was clipped by 5 bases and J by 4 bases; unmatched bases: 8. The length of the CDR3 is 14 residues. Germline V gives CDR1 SGHAT, CDR2 FQDESV (reference sequence). CDR3 sequence (DNA): TGTGCCAGCAGCCAGGACAGGTTGAAGTACGAGCAGTACTTC. Its translation: CASSQDRLKYEQYF.

The count of this clone is one. The chain is built from TRBV28 and TRBJ1-2; the D is unclear. The germline CDR1 and CDR2 sequences are MDHEN and SYDVKM. CDR3 length: 15 residues. The germline V and J ends were trimmed by 1 base and 4 bases, with 13 bases remaining between them. This chain's CDR3 is CASSLFGLRGYGYTF. CDR3 sequence (DNA): TGTGCCAGCAGTTTATTTGGTTTGCGGGGCTATGGCTACACCTTC.